The rows below give T cell receptor beta chains drawn from one sample of a study of early T cells in non-severe SARS-CoV-2 infection. TCRdb passed the 5' RACE reads through MiXCR, listing each CDR3 protein once. The data show around 26,000 distinct CDR3 sequences, 4% to 5.5% seen once. The sample taken for sequencing was whole blood. These receptors were collected from an adult who was a healthcare worker with PCR-confirmed SARS-CoV-2 infection or an uninfected control (not recorded which). Each CDR3 is given with its conserved first and last residue. D genes are given only for firm matches. Where a row states a size, it is once, few, many or the class of an expanded clone; other rows omit it.

abundance,d_gene,j_gene,len,v_gene,CDR3nt,CDR3aa
many,-,TRBJ1-5,16,TRBV27,TGTGCCAGCAGTTTATCGGTCGGGGGAAGCAATCAGCCCCAGCATTTT,CASSLSVGGSNQPQHF
-,TRBD1,TRBJ2-2,15,TRBV7-6,TGTGCCAGCAGTTTGGGACAGGGAAGGACCGGGGAGCTGTTTTTT,CASSLGQGRTGELFF
-,-,TRBJ2-2,16,TRBV10-3,TGTGCCATCAGTGTAAGCGGCGGCTCGTTAACCGGGGAGCTGTTTTTT,CAISVSGGSLTGELFF
-,-,TRBJ2-1,14,TRBV7-2,TGTGTCAGCAGCTTAGACGGAGCGTACAATGAGCAGTTCTTC,CVSSLDGAYNEQFF
medium-sized,-,TRBJ2-7,11,TRBV7-2,TGTGCCAGCAGCTTAGGAAGGCTGCAGTACTTC,CASSLGRLQYF
many,TRBD2,TRBJ2-1,17,TRBV7-6,TGTGCCAGCAGCTTAACGGGACTAGCGGGAGCTGGGGATGAGCAGTTCTTC,CASSLTGLAGAGDEQFF
many,-,TRBJ2-7,15,TRBV5-1,TGCGCCAGCAGCTTGGCCCCGGGACCTGGCTACGAGCAGTACTTC,CASSLAPGPGYEQYF
many,-,TRBJ2-2,15,TRBV6-5,TGTGCCAGCAGTTCCGGGATTCGAGGCACCGGGGAGCTGTTTTTT,CASSSGIRGTGELFF
few,TRBD1,TRBJ1-1,15,TRBV5-4,TGTGCCAGCAGCTGGAAAAATACAGGGGATACTGAAGCTTTCTTT,CASSWKNTGDTEAFF
many,TRBD2,TRBJ2-2,13,TRBV7-2,TGTGCCAGCAGGCTTAGCGGGAGAGGGGAGCTGTTTTTT,CASRLSGRGELFF
many,TRBD1,TRBJ2-1,14,TRBV27,TGTGCCAGCAGCCGAGACAGGGGGGAAAGGGAGCAGTTCTTC,CASSRDRGEREQFF
many,TRBD2,TRBJ2-3,15,TRBV11-2,TGTGCCACCCGCGGTGGCGGGAGAAGCACAGATACGCAGTATTTT,CATRGGGRSTDTQYF
many,TRBD2,TRBJ2-7,15,TRBV20-1,TGCAGTGCTAGAGAGCTCGGGGAGGGAACCTACGAGCAGTACTTC,CSARELGEGTYEQYF
many,-,TRBJ2-3,14,TRBV7-2,TGTGCCAGCAGCTTATCGCGTAGCGTTCATACGCAGTATTTT,CASSLSRSVHTQYF
medium-sized,-,TRBJ2-1,21,TRBV4-3,TGCGCCAGCAGCCAATTTAAAATAAACCTCCCTGGCCGCGCTTTTTACAATGAGCAGTTCTTC,CASSQFKINLPGRAFYNEQFF
many,TRBD1,TRBJ1-3,13,TRBV29-1,TGCAGCGTTGATGCAGGGGGTGGAAACACCATATATTTT,CSVDAGGGNTIYF
many,-,TRBJ1-2,16,TRBV5-5,TGTGCCAGCAGCTTGGTACCGCAGGCTACTCCATTCGGCTACACCTTC,CASSLVPQATPFGYTF
few,TRBD1,TRBJ2-7,15,TRBV13,TGTGCCAGCAGCATATGGACAGGTGGGTCCTACGAGCAGTACTTC,CASSIWTGGSYEQYF
many,-,TRBJ2-3,13,TRBV7-7,TGTGCTAGCAGCTCCGGGACGACGGATACGCAGTATTTT,CASSSGTTDTQYF
many,TRBD2,TRBJ2-1,15,TRBV5-1,TGCGCCAGCAGCTTGAATCTAGCGGAGGTCCGTGAGCAGTTCTTC,CASSLNLAEVREQFF
many,TRBD1,TRBJ2-3,16,TRBV24-1,TGTGCCACCAGTGATCCTGACAGGGGGATCACAGATACGCAGTATTTT,CATSDPDRGITDTQYF
many,-,TRBJ1-1,15,TRBV12-3/TRBV12-4,TGTGCCAGCAGTCATCGAGACGGAATGAACACTGAAGCTTTCTTT,CASSHRDGMNTEAFF
few,-,TRBJ2-3,12,TRBV12-3/TRBV12-4,TGTGCCAGCAGTTTATCCGGGCCCCCGGGGTATTTT,CASSLSGPPGYF
many,TRBD2,TRBJ2-1,17,TRBV29-1,TGCAGCGTTGAAGGGCTAGCGGGAGGGAGCTCCTACAATGAGCAGTTCTTC,CSVEGLAGGSSYNEQFF
-,TRBD2,TRBJ2-3,16,TRBV9,TGTGCCAGCAGCGGGTCTAGCGGGATACTCACAGATACGCAGTATTTT,CASSGSSGILTDTQYF
few,-,TRBJ1-1,13,TRBV10-3,TGTGCCATCGGGACCGGGGTGAACACTGAAGCTTTCTTT,CAIGTGVNTEAFF
many,-,TRBJ2-3,15,TRBV21-1,TGTGCCAGCATCATAGCGGAGTCTAGCACAGATACGCAGTATTTT,CASIIAESSTDTQYF
-,TRBD1,TRBJ2-5,13,TRBV12-5,TGTGCTAGTGGTTTGGGGACAGGGGAGACCCAGTACTTC,CASGLGTGETQYF
-,-,TRBJ2-6,16,TRBV18,TGTGCCAGCTCGGCTGCGGTGTTTGATGGGGCCAACGTCCTGACTTTC,CASSAAVFDGANVLTF
many,TRBD2,TRBJ2-1,14,TRBV20-1,TGCAGCGCAGCCGCGGCGGGAGTAGGATCTGAGCAGTTCTTC,CSAAAAGVGSEQFF
medium-sized,-,TRBJ1-1,15,TRBV4-2,TGTGCCAGCAGCCAAGAGATGGGGGGGAACACTGAAGCTTTCTTT,CASSQEMGGNTEAFF
many,-,TRBJ2-7,15,TRBV4-2,TGTGCCAGCAGCCCCGCCCTTGGGCAGACTTACGAGCAGTACTTC,CASSPALGQTYEQYF
many,TRBD2,TRBJ2-7,15,TRBV20-1,TGCAGTGCTAGCACAACTAGCGGGGCTACCTACGAGCAGTACTTC,CSASTTSGATYEQYF
many,-,TRBJ1-6,13,TRBV9,TGTGCCAGCAGCGTTTCGGCCAATTCACCCCTCCACTTT,CASSVSANSPLHF
many,-,TRBJ1-2,13,TRBV24-1,TGTGCCACCAGTGACCCAGACAGTTATGGCTACACCTTC,CATSDPDSYGYTF
medium-sized,-,TRBJ2-6,17,TRBV7-3,TGTGCCAGCAGCTTAGGTGGGACCGCCTCTGGGGCCAACGTCCTGACTTTC,CASSLGGTASGANVLTF
many,TRBD1,TRBJ2-7,15,TRBV28,TGTGCCAGCAGTGTCCTGGGGACAGGAGGCTCCGAGCAGTACTTC,CASSVLGTGGSEQYF
few,-,TRBJ2-1,13,TRBV7-9,TGTGCCAGCAGCTTAGTAGGGAACAATGAGCAGTTCTTC,CASSLVGNNEQFF
many,TRBD2,TRBJ2-7,14,TRBV6-2/TRBV6-3,TGTGCCAGCAGTTACTCGAGCGGGATCTACGAGCAGTACTTC,CASSYSSGIYEQYF
many,-,TRBJ2-1,15,TRBV7-3,TGTGCCAGCAGCTTAGAAGCGGGCAACTACAATGAGCAGTTCTTC,CASSLEAGNYNEQFF
many,TRBD2,TRBJ2-7,14,TRBV27,TGTGCCAGCAGTCCCGGGACTAGGGTTAACGAGCAGTACTTC,CASSPGTRVNEQYF
many,-,TRBJ1-1,12,TRBV11-2,TGTGCCAGCAGCTTGCGGCCAGGGCTGTCTTTCTTT,CASSLRPGLSFF